These T cell receptor beta chains were read from a single sample in a study of radiation and T cells in renal cell carcinoma. TCRdb's table, derived via immunoSEQ multiplex PCR, lists solely in-frame clones and lacks some. The data contain 50,000 to 75,000 clones, approximately 84% of them seen just once; the ten biggest clones take up more than 7%. The source was blood, collected from a patient whose treatment included radiotherapy and nephrectomy. These receptors were obtained from a man between 60 and 70 years old with renal cell carcinoma. Both conserved end residues are trimmed from each CDR3. The order of the fields is V gene, J gene, CDR3 protein.

v_call: TRBV7-3
j_call: TRBJ2-6
cdr3_aa: ASSPRTGAGANVLT

v_call: TRBV5-8
j_call: TRBJ2-7
cdr3_aa: ASSQAGEVGHEQY

v_call: TRBV7-9
j_call: TRBJ1-2
cdr3_aa: ASSLDQGRGGYT

v_call: TRBV5-1
j_call: TRBJ2-7
cdr3_aa: ASSLGDMASYEQY

v_call: TRBV6-4
j_call: TRBJ2-2
cdr3_aa: ASSDTDRTGELF

v_call: TRBV29-1
j_call: TRBJ2-7
cdr3_aa: SVAEAGSEQY

v_call: TRBV5-1
j_call: TRBJ1-4
cdr3_aa: ASSLAGRPTNEKLF

v_call: TRBV7-2
j_call: TRBJ2-3
cdr3_aa: ASSPPGFGYSTYTQY

v_call: TRBV2
j_call: TRBJ1-4
cdr3_aa: ASSESAQKLF

v_call: TRBV27
j_call: TRBJ1-2
cdr3_aa: ASSLDRADYGYT

v_call: TRBV9
j_call: TRBJ1-1
cdr3_aa: ASSVGKDHEAF

v_call: TRBV2
j_call: TRBJ2-7
cdr3_aa: ASSEDRQGYEQY

v_call: TRBV25-1
j_call: TRBJ2-7
cdr3_aa: ASSEYGGYEQY

v_call: TRBV11-2
j_call: TRBJ2-7
cdr3_aa: ASSLAADGYLYEQY

v_call: TRBV9
j_call: TRBJ1-2
cdr3_aa: ASSGQGADGYT

v_call: TRBV4-3
j_call: TRBJ2-2
cdr3_aa: ASSQLLGVISGELF

v_call: TRBV6-1
j_call: TRBJ1-2
cdr3_aa: ASSENRAARVYGYT

v_call: TRBV19
j_call: TRBJ2-7
cdr3_aa: ASSIRQRSYEQY

v_call: TRBV11-3
j_call: TRBJ1-1
cdr3_aa: ASSSRAGASTEAF

v_call: TRBV7-2
j_call: TRBJ1-2
cdr3_aa: ASSPAFNYGYT

v_call: TRBV14
j_call: TRBJ1-1
cdr3_aa: ASSQEKGAEAF

v_call: TRBV28
j_call: TRBJ1-2
cdr3_aa: ATNGRDGYT

v_call: TRBV7-2
j_call: TRBJ1-2
cdr3_aa: ASSIATGNFGYGYT

v_call: TRBV19
j_call: TRBJ2-1
cdr3_aa: ASSIFGGLANEQF

v_call: TRBV9
j_call: TRBJ1-1
cdr3_aa: ASSPHTQNTEAF

v_call: TRBV2
j_call: TRBJ1-2
cdr3_aa: ASSPRQARYGYT

v_call: TRBV27
j_call: TRBJ2-3
cdr3_aa: ASSLSIAGGGTDTQY

v_call: TRBV18
j_call: TRBJ1-1
cdr3_aa: ASSPLPRGDTEAF

v_call: TRBV27
j_call: TRBJ2-1
cdr3_aa: ASSFKGREHLSKQF

v_call: TRBV9
j_call: TRBJ2-2
cdr3_aa: ASSVGASVNTGELF

v_call: TRBV25-1
j_call: TRBJ2-1
cdr3_aa: ASSESPDRGPSYNEQF

v_call: TRBV2
j_call: TRBJ1-2
cdr3_aa: ASSFDSEGYT

v_call: TRBV30
j_call: TRBJ2-6
cdr3_aa: AWSRGRTRSGANVLT

v_call: TRBV7-9
j_call: TRBJ2-1
cdr3_aa: ASSLSLAGYNEQF